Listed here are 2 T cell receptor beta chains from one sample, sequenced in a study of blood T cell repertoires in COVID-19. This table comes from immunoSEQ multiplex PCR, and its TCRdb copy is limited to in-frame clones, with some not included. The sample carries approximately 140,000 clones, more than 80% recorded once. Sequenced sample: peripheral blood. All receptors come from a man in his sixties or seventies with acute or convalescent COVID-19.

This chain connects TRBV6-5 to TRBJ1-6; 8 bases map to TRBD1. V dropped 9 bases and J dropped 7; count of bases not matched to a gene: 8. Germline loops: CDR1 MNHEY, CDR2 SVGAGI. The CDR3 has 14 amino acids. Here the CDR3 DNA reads TGTGCCAGTATGGACAGGGTGGGCAATTCACCCCTCCACTTT. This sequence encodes CASMDRVGNSPLHF.

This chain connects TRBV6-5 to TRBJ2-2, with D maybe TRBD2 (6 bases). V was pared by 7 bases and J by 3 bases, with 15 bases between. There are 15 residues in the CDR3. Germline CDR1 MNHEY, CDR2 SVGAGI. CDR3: CASIGGYLDTGELFF. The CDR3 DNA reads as TGTGCCAGCATCGGGGGATACTTGGACACCGGGGAGCTGTTTTTT.